Listed here is a single TCR beta chain. Its specificity is unknown. CDR3 size: 15 residues. Template was genomic DNA; TCR beta CDR3 amplified in two multiplex PCR rounds. First-round PCR used primers specific to each TRBV and TRBJ gene. Universal primers were used in the second round of PCR. TCRdb re-analysed the multiplex PCR reads in MiXCR, keeping a single row per CDR3 protein. The sample yields 15,000 to 20,000 distinct CDR3 sequences, around half seen once. The data were taken from a study of prognosis after radiotherapy for stage I lung cancer. As for the study in general: The 13 male and 6 or 7 female patients were aged about 50 to 90, median around 68 years.

Overall study findings and caveats: Unique TCR clones declined after stereotactic body radiation therapy, from a median around 10,000 to 6,900.

Around 6 milliliters of peripheral blood were drawn at each of two time points. The source was PBMCs, collected before or after stereotactic body radiation therapy (not recorded which). The sequence was obtained from a donor at least 50 years old with non-small cell lung cancer. The chain joins TRBV3-2 to TRBJ1-5; no DNA check was done on the table's D call, TRBD1. TRBV3-2 is shown as a pseudogene. CDR3 sequence (DNA): TGTGCCAGCAGCCGCCGGGACAATAGCAATCAGCCCCAGCATTTT. Amino acids: CASSRRDNSNQPQHF.